This entry is about one T cell receptor (beta chain). Its antigen is currently unknown. The junction departs from germline at one end; a sequencing error may be responsible. The sample comes from a study of cytomegalovirus exposure and HLA in healthy donors. Overall study results and limits: It is likely that the observed cluster of highly shared sequence variants was a sequencing artifact. The study found most TCR sequences rare, yet found some public TCRs in many donors.

PCR was performed using 60 Vbeta and 13 Jbeta primers. Some clones are missing from TCRdb's copy, which holds only in-frame ones; the method was immunoSEQ multiplex PCR. The table records 200,000 or so clones, 82% of them present only once. Per germline, CDR1 DFQATT and CDR2 SNEGSKA (reference sequence). The CDR3 covers 10 residues. The sample consisted of PBMCs. The chain recombines TRBV20-1 with TRBJ1-1; D remains unclear. The receptor comes from a boy younger than 10 in good health and CMV-seronegative. The CDR3 loop reads CSARGRWRSF. CDR3 nucleotide sequence: TGCAGTGCTAGAGGGAGGTGGAGGTCCTTT.